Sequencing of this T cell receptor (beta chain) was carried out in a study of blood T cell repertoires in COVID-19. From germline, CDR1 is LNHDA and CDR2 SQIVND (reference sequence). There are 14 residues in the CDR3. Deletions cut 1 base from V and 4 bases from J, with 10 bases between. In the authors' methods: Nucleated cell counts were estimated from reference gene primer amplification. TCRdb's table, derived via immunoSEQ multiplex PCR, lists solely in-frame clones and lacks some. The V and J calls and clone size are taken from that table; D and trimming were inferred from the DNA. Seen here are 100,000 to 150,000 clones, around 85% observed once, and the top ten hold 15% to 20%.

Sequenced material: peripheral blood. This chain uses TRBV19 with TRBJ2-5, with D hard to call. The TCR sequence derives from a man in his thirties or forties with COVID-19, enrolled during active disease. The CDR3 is CASSIGLQAETQYF. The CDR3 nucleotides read TGTGCCAGTAGTATAGGCCTCCAAGCAGAGACCCAGTACTTC.